A single TCR beta chain is shown here with its context. The data belong to a study of blood T cell repertoires in COVID-19. About the study: COVID-19 samples collected from the United States, Italy and Spain covered acute and convalescent phases.

The CDR3 extends over 13 amino acids. Germline lookup yields CDR1 ENHRY and CDR2 SYGVKD. The junction had 1 base not matched to a gene; V was cut back by 6 bases and J by 7 bases. Sequencing was performed with immunoSEQ multiplex PCR; in TCRdb, only in-frame clones are kept and a portion is missing. This table holds about 160,000 clones, around 87% found once. Membership in each cohort depended on participant-reported clinical history. Cohort 3 donors were reported recovered after two negative PCRs, clearance, or symptom resolution. The chain has TRBV10-3 and TRBJ1-6; 9 nucleotides match TRBD1. Sequenced: PBMCs or T cells enriched from blood (not recorded which). The receptor was isolated from a woman between 50 and 59 years old who had recovered from COVID-19. The CDR3 nucleotides read TGTGCCATCAGCGACAGGGGGAATTCACCCCTCCACTTT. This sequence encodes CAISDRGNSPLHF.